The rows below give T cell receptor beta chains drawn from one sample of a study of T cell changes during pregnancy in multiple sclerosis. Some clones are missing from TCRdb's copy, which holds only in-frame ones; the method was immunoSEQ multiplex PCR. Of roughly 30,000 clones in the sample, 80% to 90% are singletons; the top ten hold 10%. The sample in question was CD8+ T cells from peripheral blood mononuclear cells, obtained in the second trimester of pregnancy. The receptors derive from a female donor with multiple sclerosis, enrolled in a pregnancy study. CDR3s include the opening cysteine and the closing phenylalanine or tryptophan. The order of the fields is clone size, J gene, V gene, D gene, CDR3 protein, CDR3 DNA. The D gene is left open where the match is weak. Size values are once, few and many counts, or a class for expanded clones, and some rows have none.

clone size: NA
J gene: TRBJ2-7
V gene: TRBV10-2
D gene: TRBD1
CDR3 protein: CASRDRGEVYEQYF
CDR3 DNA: TGCGCCAGCAGGGACAGGGGGGAGGTCTACGAGCAGTACTTC

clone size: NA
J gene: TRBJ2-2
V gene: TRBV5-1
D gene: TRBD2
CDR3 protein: CASSLSGYSAGGPGTGELFF
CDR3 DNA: TGCGCCAGCAGCTTGTCGGGCTACTCTGCGGGGGGGCCTGGCACCGGGGAGCTGTTTTTT

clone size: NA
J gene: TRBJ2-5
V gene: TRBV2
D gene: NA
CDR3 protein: CASRGPEETQYF
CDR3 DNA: TGTGCCAGCAGGGGGCCTGAAGAGACCCAGTACTTC

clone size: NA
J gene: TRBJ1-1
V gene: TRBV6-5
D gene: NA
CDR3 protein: CASSYEGVTEAFF
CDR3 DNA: TGTGCCAGCAGTTACGAGGGTGTAACTGAAGCTTTCTTT

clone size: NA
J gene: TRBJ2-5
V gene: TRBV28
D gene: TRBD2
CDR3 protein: CASSLGGSETQYF
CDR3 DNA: TGTGCCAGCAGTTTGGGGGGGTCCGAGACCCAGTACTTC

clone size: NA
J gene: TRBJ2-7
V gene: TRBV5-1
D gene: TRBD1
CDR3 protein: CASRQGVNEQYF
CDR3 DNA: TGCGCCAGCAGGCAGGGGGTCAACGAGCAGTACTTC

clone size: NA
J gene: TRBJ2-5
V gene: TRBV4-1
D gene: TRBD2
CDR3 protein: CASSQEHSLAGLYQETQYF
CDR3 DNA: TGCGCCAGCAGCCAAGAACACTCGCTAGCGGGACTGTACCAAGAGACCCAGTACTTC

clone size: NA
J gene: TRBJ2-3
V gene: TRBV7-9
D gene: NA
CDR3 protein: CASSMSSGRTTDTQYF
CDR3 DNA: TGTGCCAGCAGCATGTCCTCAGGGCGGACCACAGATACGCAGTATTTT

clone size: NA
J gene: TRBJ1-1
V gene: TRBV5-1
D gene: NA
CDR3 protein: CASSLDGGSTEAFF
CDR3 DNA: TGCGCCAGCAGCTTGGACGGGGGGAGTACTGAAGCTTTCTTT

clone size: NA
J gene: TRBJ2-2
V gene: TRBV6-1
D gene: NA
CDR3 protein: CASSEDRNTGELFF
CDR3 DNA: TGTGCCAGCAGTGAAGACAGGAACACCGGGGAGCTGTTTTTT

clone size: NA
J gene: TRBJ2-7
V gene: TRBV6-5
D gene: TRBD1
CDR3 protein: CASSYGTGGYEQYF
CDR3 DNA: TGTGCCAGCAGTTACGGCACAGGGGGCTACGAGCAGTACTTC

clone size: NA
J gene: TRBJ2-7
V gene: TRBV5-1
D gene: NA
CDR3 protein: CASSDDTSYEQYF
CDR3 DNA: TGCGCCAGCAGCGACGACACGTCCTACGAGCAGTACTTC

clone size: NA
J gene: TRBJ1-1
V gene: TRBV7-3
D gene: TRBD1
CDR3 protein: CASSLRTGKNTEAFF
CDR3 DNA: TGTGCCAGCAGCTTAAGGACAGGGAAAAACACTGAAGCTTTCTTT

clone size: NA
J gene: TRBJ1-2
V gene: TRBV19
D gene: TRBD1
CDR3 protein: CASSPGTGNYGYTF
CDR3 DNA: TGTGCCAGTAGCCCCGGGACAGGGAACTATGGCTACACCTTC

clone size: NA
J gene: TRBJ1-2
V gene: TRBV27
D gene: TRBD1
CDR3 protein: CASSSGRDRAAPGYGYTF
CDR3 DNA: TGTGCCAGCAGTTCTGGCCGGGACAGGGCTGCCCCGGGCTATGGCTACACCTTC

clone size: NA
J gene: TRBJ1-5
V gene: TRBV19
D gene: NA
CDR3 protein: CASSTPTGFNQPQHF
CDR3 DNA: TGTGCCAGTAGTACTCCTACAGGGTTCAATCAGCCCCAGCATTTT

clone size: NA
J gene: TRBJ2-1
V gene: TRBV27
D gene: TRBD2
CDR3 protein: CASSLYASGRRSSYNEQFF
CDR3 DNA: TGTGCCAGCAGTTTATACGCTAGCGGGAGACGGAGCTCCTACAATGAGCAGTTCTTC

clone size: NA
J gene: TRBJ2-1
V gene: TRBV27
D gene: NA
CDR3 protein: CASSLLGHETYNEQFF
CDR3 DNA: TGTGCCAGCAGTTTATTAGGACACGAAACCTACAATGAGCAGTTCTTC

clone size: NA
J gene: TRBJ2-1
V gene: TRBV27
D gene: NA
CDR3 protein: CASSLSRRGDEQFF
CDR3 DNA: TGTGCCAGCAGTTTATCTCGCAGGGGCGATGAGCAGTTCTTC

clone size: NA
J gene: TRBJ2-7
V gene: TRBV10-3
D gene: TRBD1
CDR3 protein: CAINTLGQGHEQYF
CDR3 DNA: TGTGCCATCAATACCCTCGGACAGGGACATGAGCAGTACTTC

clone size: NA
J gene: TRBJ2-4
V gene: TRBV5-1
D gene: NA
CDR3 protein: CASSPWGVSLAKNIQYF
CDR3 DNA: TGCGCCAGCAGCCCGTGGGGGGTTTCTCTAGCCAAAAACATTCAGTACTTC

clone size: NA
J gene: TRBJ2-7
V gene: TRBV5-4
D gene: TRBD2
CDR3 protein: CASSLKREFSYEQYF
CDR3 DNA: TGTGCCAGCAGCTTGAAGCGGGAGTTCTCCTACGAGCAGTACTTC

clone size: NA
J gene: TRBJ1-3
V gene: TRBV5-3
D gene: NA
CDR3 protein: CARSLGGLLGNTIYF
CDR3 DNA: TGTGCCAGAAGCTTGGGCGGGTTGCTTGGAAACACCATATATTTT

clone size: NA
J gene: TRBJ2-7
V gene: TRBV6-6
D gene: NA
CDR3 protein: CASREGARTNYEQYF
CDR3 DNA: TGTGCCAGCAGGGAGGGGGCGAGGACCAACTACGAGCAGTACTTC

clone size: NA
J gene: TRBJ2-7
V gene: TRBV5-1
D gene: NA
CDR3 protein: CASSAGVAYEQYF
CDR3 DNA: TGCGCCAGCAGCGCCGGGGTTGCCTACGAGCAGTACTTC

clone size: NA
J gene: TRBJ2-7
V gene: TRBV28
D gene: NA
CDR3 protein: CASSLLFPLGVEQYF
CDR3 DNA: TGTGCCAGCAGTTTATTATTCCCCCTAGGGGTCGAGCAGTACTTC

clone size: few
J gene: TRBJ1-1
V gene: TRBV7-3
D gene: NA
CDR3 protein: CASSLYGNTEAFF
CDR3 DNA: TGTGCCAGCAGCTTATACGGGAACACTGAAGCTTTCTTT

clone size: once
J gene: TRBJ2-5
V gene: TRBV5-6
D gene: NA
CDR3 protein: CASSYKDRQETQYF
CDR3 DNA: TGTGCCAGCAGCTACAAAGACAGACAAGAGACCCAGTACTTC

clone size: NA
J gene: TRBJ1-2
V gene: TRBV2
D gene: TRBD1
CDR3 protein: CASWSQGNGYTF
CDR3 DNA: TGTGCCAGCTGGTCACAGGGGAACGGCTACACCTTC

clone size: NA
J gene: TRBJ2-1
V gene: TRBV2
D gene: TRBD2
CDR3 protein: CASSETSGSAGEQFF
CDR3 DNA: TGTGCCAGCAGTGAGACTAGCGGGAGCGCGGGTGAGCAGTTCTTC

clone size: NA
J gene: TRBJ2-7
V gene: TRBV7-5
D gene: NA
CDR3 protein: CVRSLGTTSGRGHEQYF
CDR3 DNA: TGTGTCAGAAGCTTAGGTACGACTAGCGGGAGGGGCCACGAGCAGTACTTC

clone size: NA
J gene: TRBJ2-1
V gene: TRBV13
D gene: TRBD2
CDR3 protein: CASSLAGGLYNEQFF
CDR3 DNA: TGTGCCAGCAGTCTAGCGGGGGGGTTATACAATGAGCAGTTCTTC